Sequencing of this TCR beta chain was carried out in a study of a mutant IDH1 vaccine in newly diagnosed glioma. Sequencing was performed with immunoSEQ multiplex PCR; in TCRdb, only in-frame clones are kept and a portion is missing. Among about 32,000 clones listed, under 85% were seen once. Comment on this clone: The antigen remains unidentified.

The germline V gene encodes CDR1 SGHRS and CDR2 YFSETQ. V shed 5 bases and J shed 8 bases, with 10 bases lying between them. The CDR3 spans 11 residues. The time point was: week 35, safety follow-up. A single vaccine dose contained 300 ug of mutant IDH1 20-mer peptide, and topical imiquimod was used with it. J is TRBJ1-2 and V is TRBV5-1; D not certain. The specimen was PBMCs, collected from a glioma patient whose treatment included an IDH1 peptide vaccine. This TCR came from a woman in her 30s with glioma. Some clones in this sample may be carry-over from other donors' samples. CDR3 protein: CASRAGGGYTF. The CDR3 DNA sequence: TGCGCCAGCAGAGCAGGAGGCGGCTACACCTTC.